The next 32 T cell receptor beta chains were all read from a single sample in a study of T cell repertoires in cytomegalovirus infection. TCRdb reprocessed the reads via MiXCR and lists one record per CDR3 protein. The data hold about 830,000 distinct CDR3 sequences, with around a third observed a single time. Their cognate antigens are unknown. Here the sequenced sample was cultured CD8+ T cells from PBMCs, taken from culture after CMV antigen stimulation. The receptor set was obtained from a human donor in good health (CMV status not recorded). Some clones in this sample may be carry-over from other donors' samples.

This clonotype was seen a few times. The junction departs from germline at one end; a sequencing error may be responsible. This rearrangement joins TRBV5-6 to TRBJ2-1; a weak D match, TRBD2 (7 bases). CDR1 and CDR2 from the germline V gene are SGHDT and YYEEEE. The CDR3 extends over 11 amino acids. In DNA form, the CDR3 reads TGTGCCAGCAGCTTGAGGGGGGGCGGGATCTTC. This codes for CASSLRGGGIF.

This chain uses TRBV6-2 or TRBV6-3 with TRBJ2-7; maybe TRBD1 (7 bases). V was shortened by 4 bases and J by 3 bases, with 19 bases between the two germline ends. CDR3 length equals 16 residues. The germline V gene has CDR1 MNHEY and CDR2 SVGEGT. CDR3 bases: TGTGCCAGCAGTTCCCCCCCGACAGGGAGGAACTACGAGCAGTACTTC. Amino acid sequence: CASSSPPTGRNYEQYF.

This clonotype was detected a few times. This rearrangement joins TRBV5-5 to TRBJ1-5; D might be TRBD1 (5 bases). CDR3 size: 15 residues. Deletions cut 5 bases from V and 2 bases from J, with 14 bases between. The germline gives CDR1 SGHKS, CDR2 YYEKEE (reference sequence). The CDR3 DNA reads TGTGCCAGCAGTAATACGGGGGGTGGCAATCAGCCCCAGCATTTT. Protein product: CASSNTGGGNQPQHF.

The V gene is TRBV3-1, the J gene TRBJ1-6, with a weak D call TRBD1 (5 bases). This CDR3 has 17 amino acids. CDR1 LGHDT and CDR2 YNNKEL come from the germline V gene (reference sequence). The ends were cut back, 0 bases at V and 2 bases at J, with 11 bases in the middle. The CDR3 nucleotides are TGTGCCAGCAGCCAAGAGGGGGTGGCAGCCTATAATTCACCCCTCCACTTT. It specifies CASSQEGVAAYNSPLHF.

The chain has TRBV28 and TRBJ2-7; D is unclear. V lost 1 base to trimming and J lost 4 bases, with 8 bases between them. This CDR3 is built from 13 residues. The V gene's germline CDR1 is MDHEN and CDR2 SYDVKM. Written as DNA, the CDR3 is TGTGCCAGCAGTTTATTAATGGGTTACGAGCAGTACGTC. Encoded protein: CASSLLMGYEQYV.

This chain links TRBV27 with TRBJ2-1; D is perhaps TRBD1 (6 bases). Germline CDR1 is MNHEY and CDR2 is SMNVEV (reference sequence). The length of the CDR3 is 15 residues. The V gene lost 0 bases and the J gene lost 7 bases, with 13 bases spanning the gap. Here the CDR3 reads CASSLSQGHLNEQFF. The CDR3 region has the DNA TGTGCCAGCAGTTTATCTCAGGGACACCTTAATGAGCAGTTCTTC.

This chain connects TRBV2 to TRBJ1-2; 7 bases map to TRBD1. Germline CDR1 is SNHLY and CDR2 is FYNNEI. The trim removed 10 bases at V and 4 bases at J, leaving 12 bases unmatched. The CDR3 runs to 14 residues. CDR3 bases: TGTGCCACCCCCGGGACAGACTTTTTCTATGGCTACACCTTC. Translating it yields CATPGTDFFYGYTF.

V and J are TRBV6-6 and TRBJ2-5; TRBD1 aligns across 8 bases. Germline V gives CDR1 MNHNY, CDR2 SVGAGI (reference sequence). The CDR3 runs to 13 residues. V lost 6 bases, J lost 5 bases, and 5 bases stayed unmatched. CDR3 in amino acids: CASRKQGEETQYF. The CDR3 DNA follows: TGTGCCAGCAGGAAACAGGGGGAGGAGACCCAGTACTTC.

This chain connects TRBV28 to TRBJ2-2; 9 nucleotides line up with TRBD1. Germline CDR1 is MDHEN and CDR2 is SYDVKM. This CDR3 has 15 amino acids. Losses at the gene ends were 4 bases for V and 4 bases for J; bases not matched to a gene: 4. CDR3 amino acids: CASSSTGGVTGELFF. In nucleotides, the CDR3 is TGTGCCAGCAGTTCGACAGGGGGGGTCACCGGGGAGCTGTTTTTT.

This clonotype was observed many times. The chain couples TRBV19 to TRBJ2-1; TRBD2 aligns across 9 bases. The CDR3 spans 15 residues. The germline V gene encodes CDR1 LNHDA and CDR2 SQIVND (reference sequence). The trim removed 4 bases at V and 2 bases at J, leaving 3 bases unmatched. The CDR3 sequence: CASSSGGAAYNEQFF. The CDR3 region has the DNA TGTGCCAGTAGTAGCGGGGGGGCCGCCTACAATGAGCAGTTCTTC.

This clonotype was detected only a few times. The CDR3 region has the DNA TGTGCCAGCAGCTTAGCCGCCGGGCCTTCTAAGCAGTTCTTC. This sequence encodes CASSLAAGPSKQFF. The genes are TRBV7-6 and TRBJ2-1; unclear D gene. The ends were cut back, 0 bases at V and 11 bases at J, with 14 bases in the middle. The CDR3 spans 14 residues. Per the germline V gene, CDR1 is SGHVS and CDR2 is FNYEAQ.

The chain couples TRBV19 to TRBJ1-1; 7 nucleotides align to TRBD1. The germline V gene encodes CDR1 LNHDA and CDR2 SQIVND (reference sequence). With V trimmed by 5 bases and J by 1 base, 10 bases remained unmatched. CDR3 length: 16 residues. The CDR3 region has the DNA TGTGCCAGTAGTCGAACAGGGGAGAGGAGGAACACTGAAGCTTTCTTT. Translation gives CASSRTGERRNTEAFF.

The chain combines TRBV7-3 with TRBJ2-3; TRBD2 might be the D (5 bases). Deletions cut 3 bases from V and 3 bases from J, with 10 bases between. Germline assignment: CDR1 SGHTA and CDR2 FQGTGA. The CDR3 loop spans 14 amino acids. The CDR3 protein is CASSFFAGTDTQYF. CDR3 nucleotide sequence: TGTGCCAGCAGCTTTTTCGCGGGTACAGATACGCAGTATTTT.

This clonotype came up a few times. V is TRBV6-9 and J is TRBJ2-7; a weak D match, TRBD2 (6 bases). The germline V gene encodes CDR1 MNHGY and CDR2 SVAAGI. There are 15 residues in the CDR3. V was shortened by 4 bases and J by 3 bases, with 16 bases between the two germline ends. The CDR3 reads CASSSWSGLSYEQYF. CDR3 bases: TGTGCCAGCAGTTCATGGTCGGGACTGAGCTACGAGCAGTACTTC.

The chain uses TRBV27 and TRBJ2-3; 8 nucleotides agree with TRBD2. There are 14 residues in the CDR3. V was clipped by 8 bases and J by 4 bases; unmatched bases: 8. Germline CDR1 reads MNHEY; CDR2 reads SMNVEV (reference sequence). The CDR3 region has the DNA TGTGCCAGCTTACGGGGGGGGCCCCCAGATACGCAGTATTTT. Its translation is CASLRGGPPDTQYF.

CDR3: CASSLELTGSYEQYF. CDR3 nucleotides: TGTGCCAGCAGCTTAGAACTAACAGGGTCCTACGAGCAGTACTTC. V and J are TRBV7-6 and TRBJ2-7; a possible D gene is TRBD1 (6 bases). CDR1 is SGHVS, CDR2 FNYEAQ, per germline. V shed 1 base and J shed 1 base, with 11 bases lying between them. CDR3 length: 15 amino acids.

The chain couples TRBV14 to TRBJ2-5; TRBD2 aligns across 10 bases. Germline V lookup: CDR1 SGHDN, CDR2 FVKESK. The CDR3 extends over 16 amino acids. Trimming removed 3 bases from V and 5 bases from J; junction bases left unmatched: 9. CDR3 nucleotide sequence: TGTGCCAGCAGCCATTGGACTAGCGGACCCGGGGAGACCCAGTACTTC. Protein: CASSHWTSGPGETQYF.

This sequence joins TRBV27 and TRBJ2-7; 11 bases fit TRBD2. The CDR3 is 14 amino acids. Germline lookup yields CDR1 MNHEY and CDR2 SMNVEV (reference sequence). V was pared by 8 bases and J by 7 bases, with 10 bases of the junction left unmatched. The CDR3 nucleotides read TGTGCCAGCGGACCGGTAGCGGGGGGGCCGGAGCAGTACTTC. Amino acids: CASGPVAGGPEQYF.

The chain couples TRBV7-3 to TRBJ1-2; 7 bases line up with TRBD1. This CDR3 is built from 14 residues. CDR1 SGHTA and CDR2 FQGTGA come from the germline V gene. V was pared by 8 bases and J by 2 bases, with 8 bases of the junction left unmatched. The CDR3: CASAPGGGNYGYTF. The CDR3 region has the DNA TGTGCCAGCGCACCAGGGGGGGGAAACTATGGCTACACCTTC.

The rearrangement links TRBV5-1 to TRBJ1-2; no definite D call. Trimming took off 3 bases at V and 6 bases at J, with 6 bases between the two ends. The CDR3 runs to 11 residues. In germline, CDR1 is SGHRS, CDR2 YFSETQ. The CDR3 DNA reads as TGCGCCAGCAGCTCAGACCATGGCTACACCTTC. Its protein is CASSSDHGYTF.

This chain connects TRBV19 to TRBJ2-6, with TRBD2 as a possible D gene (6 bases). Germline CDR1 reads LNHDA; CDR2 reads SQIVND (reference sequence). Trimming took 6 bases from V and 2 from J, leaving 17 bases between them. The CDR3 is 17 residues long. This CDR3 reads CASSPGPPGAGANVLTF. The CDR3 DNA follows: TGTGCCAGTAGCCCGGGCCCCCCGGGGGCTGGGGCCAACGTCCTGACTTTC.

This sequence joins TRBV6-5 and TRBJ2-5, with 8 bases identical to TRBD2. Trimming removed 6 bases from V and 6 bases from J; junction bases left unmatched: 12. CDR1 MNHEY and CDR2 SVGAGI come from the germline V gene. The CDR3 sequence is 15 residues long. The CDR3 DNA follows: TGTGCCAGCAGCTTGATCGACGGGGGGGGTCAGACCCAGTACTTC. Its translation: CASSLIDGGGQTQYF.

This clonotype showed up many times. This chain links TRBV7-8 with TRBJ2-2; 13 nucleotides line up with TRBD2. This CDR3 is 18 amino acids long. Germline V gene lookup returns CDR1 SGHVS and CDR2 FQNEAQ. V was clipped by 1 base and J by 2 bases; unmatched bases: 4. The CDR3 sequence: CASSLVGLAGANTGELFF. The CDR3 coding sequence is TGTGCCAGCAGCTTAGTCGGACTAGCGGGGGCTAACACCGGGGAGCTGTTTTTT.

This clonotype has just a few counts. The germline gene is not matched at one end of the junction; a read error may be the cause. The chain employs TRBV7-7 and TRBJ2-3; 9 nucleotides line up with TRBD2. The CDR3 consists of 15 residues. Germline CDR1 SSHAT, CDR2 FNYEAQ (reference sequence). CDR3 region: CASSLKAGGPDTQYF. Here the CDR3 DNA reads TGTGCTAGCAGCTTAAAGGCGGGGGGGCCAGATACGCAGTATTTT. The whole variable domain, remainder taken from reference TRBV7-7 and TRBJ2-3, is GAGVSQSPRYKVTKRGQDVTLRCDPISSHATLYWYQQALGQGPEFLTYFNYEAQPDKSGLPSDRFSAERPEGSISTLTIQRTEQRDSAMYRCASSLKAGGPDTQYFGPGTRLTVL.

This clonotype was seen more than once but under ten times. The gene calls are TRBV12-3 or TRBV12-4 and TRBJ2-7; D possibly uses TRBD1 or TRBD2 (5 bases each). The CDR3 extends over 13 amino acids. Trimming removed 3 bases at V and 5 bases at J, with 11 bases between. The CDR3 nucleotides are TGTGCCAGCAGTTTGACCAGGGACCACGAGCAGTACTTC. It codes for CASSLTRDHEQYF.

The rearrangement joins TRBV19 to TRBJ1-1, with D possibly matching TRBD1 (5 bases). The germline V and J ends were trimmed by 6 bases and 5 bases, with 16 bases remaining between them. Looked up from germline, CDR1 is LNHDA and CDR2 is SQIVND (reference sequence). The CDR3 is made up of 14 amino acids. The CDR3 region is CASREPGRGTEAFF. The CDR3 region has the DNA TGTGCCAGTAGAGAACCGGGACGGGGGACTGAAGCTTTCTTT.

This clonotype was observed at least ten times. The chain couples TRBV7-2 to TRBJ2-7; 11 positions match TRBD1. The CDR3 spans 16 residues. V trimming: 3 bases; J trimming: 2 bases; junction bases outside the gene matches: 6. CDR1 is SGHTA and CDR2 is FQGNSA in the germline V gene. The CDR3 DNA follows: TGTGCCAGCAGCTTGATCGGGACAGGGGGACCCTACGAGCAGTACTTC. This gives the protein CASSLIGTGGPYEQYF.

In this sample, this clonotype turned up a few times. The CDR3 DNA follows: TGCAGCGTTTGCCCGACAGGGAGCTCCTACAATGAGCAGTTCTTC. The encoded protein is CSVCPTGSSYNEQFF. This chain uses TRBV29-1 with TRBJ2-1; 7 bases map to TRBD1. The length of the CDR3 is 15 residues. J gave up 0 bases and V 5 bases, and 7 bases lay outside the gene matches. Germline CDR1 and CDR2: SQVTM and ANQGSEA.

The gene calls are TRBV2 and TRBJ1-6, with unresolved D. This CDR3 contains 16 residues. With 2 bases removed from V and 5 bases from J, the gap between germline ends came to 13 bases. Looked up from germline, CDR1 is SNHLY and CDR2 is FYNNEI. The CDR3: CASSERQIAHNSPLHF. CDR3 nucleotides: TGTGCCAGCAGTGAACGGCAAATTGCCCATAATTCACCCCTCCACTTT.

This clonotype was found a few times. V and J are TRBV12-3 or TRBV12-4 and TRBJ1-4; D gene ambiguous. V lost 3 bases and J 3 bases, leaving 29 bases between the germline ends. The CDR3 has 21 amino acids. CDR3 in amino acids: CASSFTIEPWGVGDSNEKLFF. In DNA, the CDR3 is TGTGCCAGCAGTTTCACCATCGAACCCTGGGGAGTGGGCGACTCTAATGAAAAACTGTTTTTT.

This sequence joins TRBV27 and TRBJ1-3; tentative D call: TRBD1 (5 bases). CDR1 and CDR2 from the germline V gene are MNHEY and SMNVEV (reference sequence). The CDR3 consists of 15 residues. V lost 2 bases and J lost 0, with 8 bases in between. The CDR3 loop is CASSLMGGSGNTIYF. CDR3 bases: TGTGCCAGCAGTTTAATGGGGGGCTCTGGAAACACCATATATTTT.

This clonotype turned up a few times. The chain joins TRBV7-9 to TRBJ2-7; a weak D match, TRBD1 (6 bases). V lost 5 bases and J lost 0, with 8 bases in between. Germline-derived CDR1 and CDR2 are SEHNR and FQNEAQ (reference sequence). The CDR3 totals 13 residues. Written as DNA, the CDR3 is TGTGCCAGCAGCCGGGACAACTCCTACGAGCAGTACGTC. Protein product: CASSRDNSYEQYV.